This TCR beta chain was documented in a study of cytomegalovirus exposure and HLA in healthy donors (dated by TCRdb to 2016 to 2017). For the wider study: In an earlier analysis of 550 to 750 of the donors, about 270 Gb of sequence data and roughly 100 million unique TCR beta sequences from roughly 200 million T cells were reported. Roughly 300 gigabases of sequencing data and 70 million to 85 million unique TCR sequences were included in an early release covering about 600 HLA-typed donors. Among the roughly 400 genotyped donors, approximately 82% belonged to the genetic ancestry cluster associated with self-reported Caucasian donors. The study aimed to test whether signatures of past pathogen exposure could be identified by cataloging public T cell receptors. Using immunosequencing, the study profiled T cell repertoires from 640 or so subjects and related those repertoires to cytomegalovirus serostatus. Along with the roughly 700-subject first cohort, a separate validation cohort of 120 different subjects was used. To predict cytomegalovirus infection status, the study combined high-throughput TCR immunosequencing, statistical association of individual TCRs with disease status, and machine learning. To study patterns of TCR occurrence, a later analysis re-analyzed previously published TCR beta repertoires from several hundred donors and added high-resolution HLA genotyping. The later analysis used no new phenotypic data to find candidate immune exposures, relying instead on TCR beta sequences and their occurrence across donors. An earlier analysis of approximately 500 of the donors applied high-throughput TCR beta sequencing to assess whether each TCR beta V gene segment acted as functional or pseudogenic. Donor age, sex, ethnicity and CMV serostatus were collected together with the repertoire data. Genome-wide SNP genotypes for about 60% of the 666 donors were used in a later genetic analysis, which treated that subset as a discovery cohort. All discovery cohort repertoires had been generated using a single sequencing platform. HLA typing included class I and class II loci at four-digit resolution. Typing coverage varied by locus: roughly 629-630 donors for A, B, C, DRB1 and DQB1; roughly 500 for DQA1; over 600 for DPA1; 450 to 480 for DPB1. Five DR-DQ haplotypes were handled as single units for association and clustering, since linkage in the cohort was strong. Among a few hundred genotyped donors of the cohort, an average of roughly 240,000 unique TCR beta nucleotide sequences were sequenced per donor, roughly 18% of them non-productive.

The investigation overall reported the following: It was suggested by the authors that the approach could potentially be generalized to other disease states and immunological phenotypes. V-gene and J-gene trimming of TCR beta chains was associated with a missense DCLRE1C variant in a later genetic analysis, and the association was replicated in an independent cohort. For the cohort, immune exposure information was limited to CMV serostatus. The presence/absence analyses assumed that sequencing depth was roughly uniform across donors, and that assumption may not be true. While some public TCRs were present in many individuals, most TCR sequences turned up only very rarely across donors. A cluster of highly shared sequence variants was judged likely to represent a technical artifact of the sequencing pipeline. The cohort was sequenced for TCR beta chains only, and without alpha or paired-chain data the features that could be detected were limited. A later genetic analysis reported fewer N-insertions in productive TCRs among donors in an Asian-associated ancestry cluster than the roughly 650-donor mean. At a false discovery rate of 0.05, a later analysis linked around 17,000 TCR beta sequences to specific HLA alleles. In an earlier analysis of a few hundred of the donors, most TCR beta V segments were observed in productive rearrangements about 90% or about 30% of the time, broadly matching IMGT annotations. Because HLA typing was missing for some donors at each locus, association tests included only the typed subset. The study listed 150 to 200 TCR beta chains as associated with cytomegalovirus. A later analysis found that TCR association rates varied across HLA loci, with DRB1 alleles showing the most associated TCRs and HLA-C alleles the fewest. Compared with equally common non-associated chains, HLA-associated TCR beta chains in a later analysis were more clonally expanded and had lower generation probabilities. Over 15 rarely observed V segments, including chromosome 9 orphons, were excluded from the earlier analysis of approximately 600 of the donors because counts were too low. Correlated functional status among segregating V segments might be attributable to linkage disequilibrium, but an unknown experimental factor could not be ruled out. According to a later analysis, parvovirus B19, influenza, CMV and Epstein-Barr virus appeared linked to several top co-occurrence clusters. Three of the identified cytomegalovirus-associated TCR beta chains were confirmed in vitro to be specific for cytomegalovirus antigens. A later analysis found that most CMV-associated TCR beta chains appeared HLA-restricted, with HLA associations seemingly driven largely by CMV exposure. Some IMGT-functional V segments, including TRBV6-2 and TRBV6-3, could not be distinguished by the 87-base-pair reads and were therefore excluded. A further reported finding was that TCR beta sequences accurately predicted the HLA-A and HLA-B alleles for most subjects in the first cohort. Assigning TCR associations to individual alleles was difficult when HLA alleles, especially DR and DQ, strongly co-occurred. In both the original and validation cohorts, the classifier was reported to diagnose cytomegalovirus status with high specificity and sensitivity.

In total, roughly 670 healthy bone marrow donors made up the cohort. Cohort members were all nominally healthy when sampled, although unrecorded immune exposures were likely present. The donor was CMV seropositive and was included in the group of 250 to 350 seropositive cohort members. Every donor gave a peripheral blood sample, and the peripheral blood mononuclear cells from that sample were used for TCR beta sequencing. Genomic DNA was extracted from the blood cell samples with the Qiagen DNeasy Blood Extraction Kit. The method was the immunoSEQ multiplex PCR assay. The multiplex PCR relied on a mix of 60 forward primers for TCR Vbeta segments and 13 reverse primers for TCR Jbeta segments. The CDR3 region of rearranged TCR beta genes was amplified from genomic DNA with a multiplex PCR assay. The amplified TCR beta libraries were sequenced on the Illumina HiSeq System as 87-base-pair reads. In the authors' own workflow: Across the 666 repertoires, a later analysis counted around 80 million unique TCR beta chains, 9 million to 14 million of which were shared by at least two donors. To remove PCR and sequencing errors, raw reads were error-corrected and collapsed into unique sequences using a nearest-neighbor algorithm that merged closely related sequences. Alignment of CDR3 sequences to IMGT reference sequences was used to assign V, D and J gene segments. For a sequence to be retained, a match of at least six nucleotides to both a V gene segment and a J gene segment was required. A rearrangement counted as productive if the CDR3 had no stop codons and remained in frame with V and J, and every other rearrangement counted as non-productive. CDR3 was defined by IMGT convention, running from the second conserved V-encoded cysteine to the conserved J-encoded phenylalanine. The earlier analysis of about 590 of the donors excluded sequences that lacked an unambiguous match to a single V gene segment. An earlier analysis of a few hundred of the donors called V segments functional above 56.7% productive rearrangements and segregating when the between-donor standard deviation exceeded 5%. A statistical classification framework was developed to diagnose cytomegalovirus status using the catalog of TCR beta chain sequences. In a later analysis, V and J genes were assigned by comparing TCR nucleotide sequences against IMGT/GENE-DB human TR gene sequences. Using the TCRdist pipeline, a later analysis assigned CDR3 sequences along with most-parsimonious VDJ recombination scenarios. A later analysis defined each TCR beta chain by its CDR3 amino acid sequence plus V-gene family, and excluded reads lacking a unique V-gene family. A later analysis removed roughly 590 highly shared, low-generation-probability nucleotide sequences to deal with suspected cross-contamination and a sequencing artifact. In a later analysis, a clonal expansion index was calculated for each public chain from normalized within-repertoire ranks of inferred template counts. A later analysis computed generation probabilities with a VDJ recombination model fitted to out-of-frame rearrangements, and checked the results against IGoR. A later analysis scored TCR-TCR, TCR-HLA and TCR-CMV co-occurrence with hypergeometric tests, applying a repertoire-size bias correction to TCR pairs. A later analysis estimated false discovery rates by permuting HLA or CMV assignments 20 times. In a later analysis, co-occurring TCRs were grouped with DBSCAN, and TCRdist sequence similarity was added when clustering was performed within HLA-allele-positive subsets. Repertoires with fewer than 30,000 or more than 120,000 public chains, plus five repertoires with anomalous nucleotide sharing, were excluded from co-occurrence clustering. This immuneACCESS table, as held by TCRdb, lists in-frame sequences with V and J called but not all clones. Of the missing ones, under half trace to an unresolved V gene in checked studies; the others have no known cause. V and J calls and clone size are copied from that table; D and trimming were computed from the DNA. The sample records about 180,000 clones, 80% of which are singletons. Jointly, the top ten make up 6% to 7.5% of the sample.

In the case of this clone: The antigen it recognizes is unknown. Qualities for individual bases were not recorded, and no much larger clone is one base off.

Its CDR3 holds 15 amino acids, cysteine through phenylalanine. Here the CDR3 DNA is all that survives: 45 bases in frame from base 1. According to the germline V gene, CDR1 reads LGHNA and CDR2 reads YSLEER. Ends trimmed: V by 5 bases, J by 5 bases; bases unmatched to a gene: 6. The clonotype comes from a man aged 25-40 years in good health and CMV-seropositive. This chain joins TRBV4-3 to TRBJ2-1, with 10 bases aligning to TRBD2. The sample taken for sequencing was PBMCs. The CDR3 region: CASSGGTSVNNEQFF. The DNA sequence is as follows: TGCGCCAGCAGCGGCGGGACTAGCGTAAACAATGAGCAGTTCTTC.